Given below is one T cell receptor (beta chain) in context. Sequencing was performed with immunoSEQ multiplex PCR; in TCRdb, only in-frame clones are kept and a portion is missing. The data show 89,000 or so clones, almost 90% seen once. These data originate in a study of OX40 agonist ivuxolimab in advanced cancers. For the study at large: An anti-OX40 (CD134) antibody with agonistic activity, ivuxolimab, was administered to patients. Hepatocellular carcinoma, melanoma, renal cell or head and neck cancer occurred in dose-escalation patients. The dose-escalation cohort was around 83% male, with a mean age of around 60 years, ranging roughly 20 to 90.

Germline assignment: CDR1 SGHTA and CDR2 FQGNSA. Trimming took off 2 bases at V and 2 bases at J, with 15 bases between the two ends. The CDR3 length is 17 residues. Exclusion applied to patients with autoimmune disease history or systemic immunosuppression. The source material was CD4+ or CD8+ T cells sorted from blood, sampled in a trial of the OX40 agonist ivuxolimab. The chain couples TRBV7-2 to TRBJ2-2; D unresolved. The TCR was taken from an adult with an advanced solid tumor such as melanoma, head and neck, liver or kidney cancer. In DNA form, the CDR3 reads TGTGCCAGCAGCTTAACGGCAGCGAAGGGCAACACCGGGGAGCTGTTTTTT. Translating it yields CASSLTAAKGNTGELFF.